Listed below are T cell receptor beta chains from one sample, sequenced in a study of blood T cells in healthy people across ages. TCRdb passed the 5' RACE reads through MiXCR, listing each CDR3 protein once. The sample carries over a million distinct CDR3 sequences, less than 45% recorded once. The sample was blood. The receptor set was obtained from a woman aged 18-29 years in good health. The CDR3 runs from the conserved cysteine through the conserved F or W. The D gene is left open where the match is weak. The size field is filled for only some rows; it gives once, few, many or a size class.

D: TRBD1
J: TRBJ1-6
V: TRBV11-2
size: few
DNA: TGTGCCAGCAGACCTATCCCCCGAGACAGGGGGGATTCACCCCTCCACTTT
CDR3: CASRPIPRDRGDSPLHF

D: TRBD1
J: TRBJ1-5
V: TRBV30
size: few
DNA: TGTGCCTGGAGTGGGACAGGGTCCAATCAGCCCCAGCATTTT
CDR3: CAWSGTGSNQPQHF

D: -
J: TRBJ1-6
V: TRBV29-1
size: -
DNA: TGCAGCGTTGCGGACGGGCGGAATTCACCCCTCCACTTT
CDR3: CSVADGRNSPLHF

D: TRBD2
J: TRBJ2-1
V: TRBV12-5
size: -
DNA: TGTGCTAGTGGTTTCCCTGGGACTAGCGGGATTAACAATGAGCAGTTCTTC
CDR3: CASGFPGTSGINNEQFF

D: -
J: TRBJ1-5
V: TRBV10-2
size: few
DNA: TGCGCCAGCACAGGGAATTTCAATCAGCCCCAGCATTTT
CDR3: CASTGNFNQPQHF

D: TRBD2
J: TRBJ2-3
V: TRBV28
size: -
DNA: TGTGCCAGCAATCTAGAAGCGGGGGGGAGAGATACGCAGTATTTT
CDR3: CASNLEAGGRDTQYF

D: -
J: TRBJ1-1
V: TRBV12-3/TRBV12-4
size: -
DNA: TGTGCCAGCGGGGACACCCTGAACACTGAAGCTTTCTTT
CDR3: CASGDTLNTEAFF

D: TRBD1
J: TRBJ2-1
V: TRBV5-1
size: many
DNA: TGTGCCAGCAGCTTAGGACAGGGGGCAAATGAGCAGTTCTTC
CDR3: CASSLGQGANEQFF

D: -
J: TRBJ1-5
V: TRBV3-1
size: -
DNA: TGTGCCAGCAGCCAACGGGGGGCGCAGCCCCAGCATTTT
CDR3: CASSQRGAQPQHF

D: -
J: TRBJ1-2
V: TRBV6-1
size: -
DNA: TGTGCCAGCACCCACAGATATAACTATGGCTACACCTTC
CDR3: CASTHRYNYGYTF

D: TRBD2
J: TRBJ2-3
V: TRBV12-3/TRBV12-4
size: -
DNA: TGTGCCAGCAGTTTAGTGACTAGCCGAGATACGCAGTATTTT
CDR3: CASSLVTSRDTQYF

D: -
J: TRBJ1-5
V: TRBV29-1
size: -
DNA: TGCAGCGCCAGCTTCGGGAGCGGCAATCAGCCCCAGCATTTT
CDR3: CSASFGSGNQPQHF

D: -
J: TRBJ2-7
V: TRBV28
size: -
DNA: TGTGCCAGCAGTTTGTGGCCTTACGAGCAGTACTTC
CDR3: CASSLWPYEQYF

D: -
J: TRBJ2-6
V: TRBV6-5
size: -
DNA: TGTGCCAGCAGTTATGGGTTTGGATCTGGGGCCAACGTCCTGACTTTC
CDR3: CASSYGFGSGANVLTF

D: TRBD2
J: TRBJ2-1
V: TRBV12-3/TRBV12-4
size: -
DNA: TGTGCCAGCAGTTTACCTAGCGGGCTAACGCACAATGAGCAGTTCTTC
CDR3: CASSLPSGLTHNEQFF

D: TRBD2
J: TRBJ2-7
V: TRBV5-4
size: once
DNA: TGTGCCAGCAGCGCGACTAGCGGCTATGACAATGAGCAGTACTTC
CDR3: CASSATSGYDNEQYF

D: -
J: TRBJ2-3
V: TRBV7-2
size: -
DNA: TGTGCCAGCAGCTTAGGACAGATCTCTAGCACAGATACGCAGTATTTT
CDR3: CASSLGQISSTDTQYF

D: -
J: TRBJ1-2
V: TRBV5-1
size: few
DNA: TGCGCCAGCAGCTTGGGGTGGACGGATGGCTACACCTTC
CDR3: CASSLGWTDGYTF

D: -
J: TRBJ1-5
V: TRBV28
size: -
DNA: TGTGCCAGCAGTTTCTCCGGGGGGGGAACCAATCAGCCCCAGCATTTT
CDR3: CASSFSGGGTNQPQHF

D: TRBD1
J: TRBJ2-1
V: TRBV4-3
size: few
DNA: TGCGCCAGCAGCCAGACTGAACAGGGGTTGGGGCAGTTCTTC
CDR3: CASSQTEQGLGQFF

D: -
J: TRBJ2-4
V: TRBV12-3/TRBV12-4
size: -
DNA: TGTGCCAGCAGTAAAGCCAAAAACATTCAGTACTTC
CDR3: CASSKAKNIQYF

D: TRBD1
J: TRBJ2-5
V: TRBV7-2
size: few
DNA: TGTGCCAGCAGCCCAGACAGGGTCCCAGAGACCCAGTACTTC
CDR3: CASSPDRVPETQYF

D: -
J: TRBJ2-1
V: TRBV4-3
size: many
DNA: TGCGCCAGCAGCCAAGTTCTCCTACCTCGGGTAGTGAATGAGCAGTTCTTC
CDR3: CASSQVLLPRVVNEQFF

D: -
J: TRBJ1-1
V: TRBV11-2
size: -
DNA: TGTGCCAGCAGCCGACGTACTATGAACACTGAAGCTTTCTTT
CDR3: CASSRRTMNTEAFF

D: -
J: TRBJ1-2
V: TRBV27
size: -
DNA: TGTGCCAGCAGTCCACTCCTCCAGGGCCATGGCTACACCTTC
CDR3: CASSPLLQGHGYTF

D: TRBD1
J: TRBJ2-1
V: TRBV6-2/TRBV6-3
size: -
DNA: TGTGCCAGCAGTTACTTTTGGACAGGCTACAATGAGCAGTTCTTC
CDR3: CASSYFWTGYNEQFF

D: TRBD2
J: TRBJ2-1
V: TRBV3-1
size: -
DNA: TGTGCCAGCAGCCAAGAGGGGGCTAGCGGGAAAGATGAGCAGTTCTTC
CDR3: CASSQEGASGKDEQFF

D: -
J: TRBJ2-3
V: TRBV6-1
size: -
DNA: TGTGCCAGCCAGAAGGGGCGAGCAGATACGCAGTATTTT
CDR3: CASQKGRADTQYF

D: -
J: TRBJ1-2
V: TRBV29-1
size: -
DNA: TGCAGCGTTCGGACAGTCCTAGGCTACACCTTC
CDR3: CSVRTVLGYTF

D: TRBD2
J: TRBJ2-5
V: TRBV7-2
size: -
DNA: TGTGCCAGCAGCGTCCAGACTAGCCCAGAGACCCAGTACTTC
CDR3: CASSVQTSPETQYF

D: -
J: TRBJ2-3
V: TRBV20-1
size: -
DNA: TGCAGTGCTAGAACCCCTCCCCTACGCACAGAGACGCAGTATTTT
CDR3: CSARTPPLRTETQYF

D: TRBD1
J: TRBJ2-1
V: TRBV11-2
size: -
DNA: TGTGCCAGCAGCTTGGGACAGGGCAAAGTTAGTGAGCAGTTCTTC
CDR3: CASSLGQGKVSEQFF

D: -
J: TRBJ2-1
V: TRBV4-1
size: -
DNA: TGCGCCAGCAGCCAGGATTGGGGGAGGTCCGGGGAGTTCTTC
CDR3: CASSQDWGRSGEFF

D: -
J: TRBJ2-5
V: TRBV7-2
size: -
DNA: TGTGCCGGCAGCGAAGATTATCCGCCCCCGCTGGGGCAGGAGACCCAGTACTTC
CDR3: CAGSEDYPPPLGQETQYF

D: -
J: TRBJ2-1
V: TRBV11-2
size: -
DNA: TGTGCCAGCAGCCGTAGACTTAGCCCGTGGAATGAGCAGTTCTTC
CDR3: CASSRRLSPWNEQFF

D: -
J: TRBJ2-1
V: TRBV6-1
size: few
DNA: TGTGCCAGCAGTGAAAGGTACGGCAGGGACAATGAGCAGTTCTTC
CDR3: CASSERYGRDNEQFF

D: TRBD1
J: TRBJ1-2
V: TRBV20-1
size: once
DNA: TGCAGTGCTCCAGGGACAGGGGAAATCTATGGCTACACCTTC
CDR3: CSAPGTGEIYGYTF

D: -
J: TRBJ2-3
V: TRBV27
size: -
DNA: TGTGCCAGCAGTTTGAGACACAAGGCCACAGATACGCAGTATTTT
CDR3: CASSLRHKATDTQYF

D: -
J: TRBJ2-4
V: TRBV12-3/TRBV12-4
size: -
DNA: TGTGCCAGCAGTTTCTGGGGCGCGGGCTACATTCAGTACTTC
CDR3: CASSFWGAGYIQYF

D: -
J: TRBJ1-1
V: TRBV4-2
size: once
DNA: TGTGCCAGCACCCTAAGCTGGGGGGAAGCTTTCTTT
CDR3: CASTLSWGEAFF

D: -
J: TRBJ2-1
V: TRBV4-1
size: -
DNA: TGCGCCAGCAGCCAAGAATCGAAACGGGCGTCGCAGTTCTTC
CDR3: CASSQESKRASQFF

D: TRBD1
J: TRBJ1-1
V: TRBV3-1
size: -
DNA: TGTGCCAGCAGTTCCGGGACAGGGGGCGCTTGGGGCACTGAAGCTTTCTTT
CDR3: CASSSGTGGAWGTEAFF

D: -
J: TRBJ1-4
V: TRBV20-1
size: few
DNA: TGCAGTGCTAGAGATGGGCGGGATAATGAAAAACTGTTTTTT
CDR3: CSARDGRDNEKLFF

D: -
J: TRBJ2-1
V: TRBV20-1
size: few
DNA: TGCAGTGCTAGAGTACGCCCTTACAATGAGCAGTTCTTC
CDR3: CSARVRPYNEQFF

D: TRBD2
J: TRBJ2-1
V: TRBV18
size: few
DNA: TGTGCCAGCTCACCACCTGCTAGCGGGGTATACAATGAGCAGTTCTTC
CDR3: CASSPPASGVYNEQFF

D: TRBD1
J: TRBJ2-1
V: TRBV11-2
size: -
DNA: TGTGCCAGCAGCTTAGCTATGCCCAGGGGGAATGAGCAGTTCTTC
CDR3: CASSLAMPRGNEQFF

D: -
J: TRBJ1-1
V: TRBV27
size: -
DNA: TGTGCCAGCAGTTTACGACAGATGAACACTGAAGCTTTCTTT
CDR3: CASSLRQMNTEAFF

D: -
J: TRBJ1-4
V: TRBV4-1
size: -
DNA: TGCGCCAGCAGCCAAGATGCGCTGCCAACTAATGAAAAACTGTTTTTT
CDR3: CASSQDALPTNEKLFF

D: -
J: TRBJ1-1
V: TRBV3-1
size: -
DNA: TGTGCCAGCAGCCAAGGGTGGGGGCATGAAGCTTTCTTT
CDR3: CASSQGWGHEAFF

D: -
J: TRBJ2-7
V: TRBV12-3/TRBV12-4
size: few
DNA: TGTGCCAGCAGTTTAGCTAGTGACCTCGCCTACGAGCAGTACTTC
CDR3: CASSLASDLAYEQYF

D: -
J: TRBJ1-2
V: TRBV29-1
size: few
DNA: TGCAGCGTCCCTGGGGGCCCTTTTGGCTACACCTTC
CDR3: CSVPGGPFGYTF

D: -
J: TRBJ1-1
V: TRBV25-1
size: few
DNA: TGTGCCAGCAGTGAATATCGAACAGGGAACACTGAAGCTTTCTTT
CDR3: CASSEYRTGNTEAFF

D: -
J: TRBJ1-5
V: TRBV18
size: -
DNA: TGTGCCAGCTCACCTGATGGACACAGGAGTCAGCCCCAGCATTTT
CDR3: CASSPDGHRSQPQHF

D: -
J: TRBJ2-7
V: TRBV29-1
size: -
DNA: TGCAGCGTGCGGGGGCCCTCCTACAATGAGCAGTACTTC
CDR3: CSVRGPSYNEQYF

D: -
J: TRBJ2-1
V: TRBV18
size: -
DNA: TGTGCCAGCTCAGGAAATCAGGGTGCCGATGAGCAGTTCTTC
CDR3: CASSGNQGADEQFF

D: -
J: TRBJ1-5
V: TRBV20-1
size: -
DNA: TGCAGTGCTCGAAACGACAGGAGCAATCAGCCCCAGCATTTT
CDR3: CSARNDRSNQPQHF

D: -
J: TRBJ2-1
V: TRBV30
size: -
DNA: TGTGCCTGGAGTAAAGGACGGTCCTACAATGAGCAGTTCTTC
CDR3: CAWSKGRSYNEQFF

D: -
J: TRBJ2-6
V: TRBV27
size: -
DNA: TGTGCCAGCAGTTTATATGGCAGGAACTCTGGGGCCAACGTCCTGACTTTC
CDR3: CASSLYGRNSGANVLTF

D: TRBD2
J: TRBJ2-5
V: TRBV2
size: -
DNA: TGTGCCAGCAGGCTGAGCGGGATCCCTCAAGAGACCCAGTACTTC
CDR3: CASRLSGIPQETQYF

D: TRBD2
J: TRBJ2-5
V: TRBV20-1
size: -
DNA: TGCAGTGCTATCGGGACTAGCGGGGGAATTACCTACAATGAGCAGTACTTC
CDR3: CSAIGTSGGITYNEQYF